The 3 T cell receptor beta chains given below trace back to one sample, sequenced in a study of neurological immune-mediated disorders. From the 5' RACE reads, TCRdb called clonotypes with MiXCR, one entry per CDR3 protein. In the table there are tens of thousands of distinct CDR3 sequences, roughly 3.3% of which are singletons. Material for sequencing was PBMCs. The source of these receptors is a woman in her fifties or sixties with multiple sclerosis.

About this clonotype: A much bigger clone sits one base away, suggesting this may be a read error. The chain combines TRBV7-2 with TRBJ2-7; 7 positions agree with TRBD1. V shed 5 bases and J 0 bases; nucleotides not matched to a gene: 4. Germline CDR1 and CDR2: SGHTA and FQGNSA. The CDR3 loop spans 14 amino acids. The CDR3 nucleotides are TGTGCCAGCAGCCGGGACAGAAACTCCTACGAGCAGTACGTC. This gives the protein CASSRDRNSYEQYV.

This clonotype was detected many times. The chain recombines TRBV6-5 with TRBJ2-3; 14 bases fit TRBD2. V shed 5 bases and J 5 bases; nucleotides not matched to a gene: 9. This CDR3 has 17 residues. CDR1 MNHEY and CDR2 SVGAGI come from the germline V gene. In DNA form, the CDR3 reads TGTGCCAGCAGTAACCCGGGACTAGCGGGGGTTAGAGATACGCAGTATTTT. It translates to CASSNPGLAGVRDTQYF.

This clonotype was found many times. It is unclear where the CDR3 begins or ends on the DNA, so no DNA is shown, and the CDR3 is as TCRdb lists it. The chain links TRBV7-9 to TRBJ1-3. The CDR3 is 12 residues long, counting both termini. Germline V lookup: CDR1 SEHNR, CDR2 FQNEAQ (reference sequence). CDR3 region: CASSLSTSGIYF.